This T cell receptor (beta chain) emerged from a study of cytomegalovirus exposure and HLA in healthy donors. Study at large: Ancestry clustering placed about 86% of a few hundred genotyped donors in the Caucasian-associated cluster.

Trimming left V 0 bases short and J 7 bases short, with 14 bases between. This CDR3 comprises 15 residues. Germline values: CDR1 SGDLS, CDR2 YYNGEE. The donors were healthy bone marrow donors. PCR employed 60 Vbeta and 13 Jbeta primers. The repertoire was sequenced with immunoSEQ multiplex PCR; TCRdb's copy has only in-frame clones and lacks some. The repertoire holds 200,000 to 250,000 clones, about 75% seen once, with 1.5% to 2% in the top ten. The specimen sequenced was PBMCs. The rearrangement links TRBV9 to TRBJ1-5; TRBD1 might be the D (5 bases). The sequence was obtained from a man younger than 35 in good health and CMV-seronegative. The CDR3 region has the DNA TGTGCCAGCAGCGTAGAAGGGGTTCGGAACCAGCCCCAGCATTTT. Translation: CASSVEGVRNQPQHF.